The 22 T cell receptor beta chains below were found in one sample sequenced in a study of blood T cell repertoires in COVID-19. Clones were sequenced by immunoSEQ multiplex PCR, and TCRdb holds only the in-frame ones, with some missing. Among about 430,000 clones listed, about 88% were seen once. The sequenced sample consisted of PBMCs or T cells enriched from blood (not recorded which). These receptors were collected from a woman under 30 who had been exposed to COVID-19.

V usage is TRBV4-3 and J usage is TRBJ2-1, with TRBD1 matching over 7 bases. The CDR3 has 14 amino acids. The germline V gene has CDR1 LGHNA and CDR2 YSLEER. The V gene end was trimmed by 4 bases and the J gene end by 2 bases; junction bases not matched to a gene: 2. The CDR3 protein is CASSPDRAYNEQFF. The CDR3 coding sequence is TGCGCCAGCAGCCCCGACAGGGCCTACAATGAGCAGTTCTTC.

The CDR3 nucleotides are TGTGCCAGCAGCTTAAACGGCGAGCAGTACTTC. This translates into CASSLNGEQYF. The chain is built from TRBV7-2 and TRBJ2-7, with unresolved D. Per germline, CDR1 SGHTA and CDR2 FQGNSA. This CDR3 has 11 residues. The V end was cut by 2 bases, the J end by 6 bases, with 5 bases between.

This clone showed up just once. V usage is TRBV4-2 and J usage is TRBJ2-5; 9 positions match TRBD2. Germline V gives CDR1 LGHNA, CDR2 YNFKEQ. This CDR3 is 14 amino acids long. With V trimmed by 4 bases and J by 5 bases, 5 bases remained unmatched. In DNA form, the CDR3 reads TGTGCCAGCAGCCTTAGCGGGAGTTTTGAGACCCAGTACTTC. This encodes CASSLSGSFETQYF.

This clone has only one observation. The V and J genes are TRBV6-5 and TRBJ2-2, with D hard to call. V lost 7 bases and J lost 1, with 10 bases in between. The CDR3 has 14 residues. The germline V gene encodes CDR1 MNHEY and CDR2 SVGAGI. The CDR3 sequence: CASTLRQNTGELFF. The CDR3 DNA reads as TGTGCCAGCACCCTCAGGCAGAACACCGGGGAGCTGTTTTTT.

The chain has TRBV5-6 and TRBJ2-1; weak D call: TRBD1 (6 bases). The CDR3 is made up of 16 amino acids. V lost 5 bases and J 7 bases, leaving 22 bases between the germline ends. Germline CDR1 reads SGHDT; CDR2 reads YYEEEE. As DNA, the CDR3 is TGTGCCAGCAGAACCGAGGGGGAGTTGTCTACAAATGAGCAGTTCTTC. Encoded protein: CASRTEGELSTNEQFF.

The rearrangement links TRBV24-1 to TRBJ1-1; D unresolved. The CDR3 is 13 residues long. Germline V gives CDR1 KGHDR, CDR2 SFDVKD. The germline V and J ends were trimmed by 5 bases and 0 bases, with 6 bases remaining between them. The CDR3 reads CATSGAMNTEAFF. The CDR3 nucleotides read TGTGCCACCAGTGGAGCCATGAACACTGAAGCTTTCTTT.

This clone was observed a handful of times. The chain links TRBV5-5 to TRBJ2-7; 7 bases align to TRBD1. CDR1 is SGHKS and CDR2 is YYEKEE in the germline V gene (reference sequence). With V trimmed by 3 bases and J by 7 bases, 13 bases remained unmatched. The CDR3 covers 15 residues. The CDR3 reads CASSSRTGTRSEQYF. The CDR3 nucleotides are TGTGCCAGCAGCTCCCGGACAGGTACTCGTAGTGAGCAGTACTTC.

The chain recombines TRBV19 with TRBJ2-5; 7 nucleotides align to TRBD1. Trimming removed 3 bases from V and 2 bases from J; junction bases left unmatched: 6. The CDR3 length is 15 residues. Germline lookup yields CDR1 LNHDA and CDR2 SQIVND (reference sequence). CDR3 sequence: CASSMPGQLQETQYF. CDR3 sequence (DNA): TGTGCCAGTAGTATGCCGGGACAGCTTCAAGAGACCCAGTACTTC.

In this sample, this clone turned up a few times. This sequence joins TRBV20-1 and TRBJ2-7, with TRBD2 matching 10 bases. V was clipped by 3 bases and J by 5 bases; unmatched bases: 7. CDR1 is DFQATT, CDR2 SNEGSKA, per germline (reference sequence). The CDR3 runs to 14 residues. In nucleotides, the CDR3 is TGCAGTGCTAGTGGTCTAGCGGGAGTCCACGAGCAGTACTTC. Its protein is CSASGLAGVHEQYF.

This rearrangement joins TRBV19 to TRBJ2-7; 11 nucleotides line up with TRBD2. CDR1 and CDR2 (germline): LNHDA, SQIVND (reference sequence). Trimming took 1 base from V and 5 from J; bases not matched to a gene: 4. The CDR3 consists of 15 residues. DNA of the CDR3: TGTGCCAGTAGTATAGTCCTGACTAGCGGGAACGAGCAGTACTTC. Amino acids: CASSIVLTSGNEQYF.

The V gene is TRBV10-3, the J gene TRBJ2-7; D remains ambiguous. Trimming left V 6 bases short and J 0 bases short, with 9 bases between. Germline assignment: CDR1 ENHRY and CDR2 SYGVKD. This CDR3 has 13 residues. CDR3 sequence (DNA): TGTGCCATCAGAGGCACGGGCTCCTACGAGCAGTACTTC. Translating it yields CAIRGTGSYEQYF.

The chain joins TRBV5-5 to TRBJ1-2; TRBD1 matches at 7 bases. The V gene end was trimmed by 7 bases and the J gene end by 2 bases; junction bases not matched to a gene: 5. The CDR3 loop spans 13 amino acids. CDR1 is SGHKS, CDR2 YYEKEE, per germline (reference sequence). CDR3 region: CASSQGDNYGYTF. DNA of the CDR3: TGTGCCAGCTCGCAGGGGGACAACTATGGCTACACCTTC.

This clone was seen a single time. The chain employs TRBV11-2 and TRBJ2-7; D gene unclear. The CDR3 loop spans 15 amino acids. The germline V and J ends were trimmed by 2 bases and 0 bases, with 11 bases remaining between them. Germline CDR1 and CDR2: SGHAT and FQNNGV. CDR3 sequence (DNA): TGTGCCAGCAGCTTACCCGGGTTTAGCTCCTACGAGCAGTACTTC. Translation: CASSLPGFSSYEQYF.

The chain uses TRBV5-1 and TRBJ2-2; D gene ambiguous. V lost 0 bases and J lost 1, with 7 bases in between. This CDR3 is 15 amino acids long. CDR1 is SGHRS, CDR2 YFSETQ, per germline. The CDR3 DNA reads TGCGCCAGCAGCTTGGTTTACGGGAACACCGGGGAGCTGTTTTTT. This codes for CASSLVYGNTGELFF.

The chain carries TRBV18 and TRBJ1-2, with D uncertain. V was shortened by 2 bases and J by 1 base, with 17 bases between the two germline ends. The CDR3 spans 17 residues. Germline lookup yields CDR1 KGHSH and CDR2 LQKENI. CDR3 residues: CASSPNINSGSNYGYTF. The DNA for the CDR3 is TGTGCCAGCTCACCAAATATAAACTCAGGAAGTAACTATGGCTACACCTTC.

Details on this clone: An end of the junction differs from the germline gene, which may be a read error. The rearrangement uses TRBV6-6 and TRBJ2-1, with D possibly being TRBD2 (5 bases). CDR1 and CDR2 from the germline V gene are MNHNY and SVGAGI (reference sequence). The CDR3 loop spans 14 amino acids. The CDR3 nucleotides are TGTGCCAGCAGTCCCACGGACTCCCACAATGAGCAGTTCTTC. Translated, it gives CASSPTDSHNEQFF.

The rearrangement joins TRBV4-3 to TRBJ2-6, with D possibly TRBD1 on 5 matching bases. The CDR3 has 18 residues. V was cut by 4 bases and J by 2 bases, with 18 bases left in between. Germline CDR1 LGHNA, CDR2 YSLEER. This CDR3 reads CASSLDPPQGTGANVLTF. DNA for the CDR3: TGCGCCAGCAGCCTAGACCCGCCTCAGGGAACTGGGGCCAACGTCCTGACTTTC.

As DNA, the CDR3 is TGTGCCAGCAGCTACCCCATGACTAGCTCGGGCACAGATACGCAGTATTTT. It is translated as CASSYPMTSSGTDTQYF. The chain recombines TRBV11-2 with TRBJ2-3, with 7 bases lining up with TRBD2. Germline V gene sequence: CDR1 SGHAT, CDR2 FQNNGV. This CDR3 is built from 17 residues. V trimming: 4 bases; J trimming: 1 base; junction bases outside the gene matches: 11. The full variable domain, rest sourced from reference TRBV11-2 and TRBJ2-3, is EAGVAQSPRYKIIEKRQSVAFWCNPISGHATLYWYQQILGQGPKLLIQFQNNGVVDDSQLPKDRFSAERLKGVDSTLKIQPAKLEDSAVYLCASSYPMTSSGTDTQYFGPGTRLTVL.

The genes are TRBV2 and TRBJ2-5, with D unresolved. This CDR3 spans 13 amino acids. V was trimmed by 6 bases and J by 7 bases, leaving 15 bases between them. Per germline, CDR1 SNHLY and CDR2 FYNNEI. CDR3 sequence (DNA): TGTGCCAGCAGGTACCATTCAAGAGCGACCCAGTACTTC. Its protein is CASRYHSRATQYF.

In its sample, this clone was seen a few times. The chain is built from TRBV4-2 and TRBJ2-7; 8 bases agree with TRBD2. The CDR3 has 17 residues. Germline values: CDR1 LGHNA, CDR2 YNFKEQ. Trimming took 0 bases from V and 5 from J; bases not matched to a gene: 12. In DNA form, the CDR3 reads TGTGCCAGCAGCCAAGAACCGGAGGGACTAGGATACCACGAGCAGTACTTC. Translating it yields CASSQEPEGLGYHEQYF.

The chain combines TRBV4-3 with TRBJ1-2; no reliable D call. Germline loops: CDR1 LGHNA, CDR2 YSLEER. V lost 0 bases to trimming and J lost 1 base, with 3 bases between them. The CDR3 is made up of 13 amino acids. In DNA, the CDR3 is TGCGCCAGCAGCCAAGATAGTAACTATGGCTACACCTTC. Translating gives CASSQDSNYGYTF.

V is TRBV24-1 and J is TRBJ2-7, with TRBD1 as a possible D gene (5 bases). Germline V gene lookup returns CDR1 KGHDR and CDR2 SFDVKD. This CDR3 comprises 14 residues. The germline V and J ends were trimmed by 5 bases and 4 bases, with 14 bases remaining between them. The CDR3 region has the DNA TGTGCCACCAGTGGGGGCGGACCCCTTTACGAGCAGTACTTC. Protein product: CATSGGGPLYEQYF.